These T cell receptor beta chains were read from a single sample in a study of cytomegalovirus exposure and HLA in healthy donors. Repertoires were generated with immunoSEQ multiplex PCR, while TCRdb's copy carries only in-frame clones and drops some. This table holds approximately 120,000 clones, 83% found once. Material for sequencing was PBMCs. These receptors all come from a woman aged 40-49 years in good health and CMV-seropositive. The CDR3 runs from the conserved cysteine through the conserved F or W. The D gene is left open where the match is weak. Clone size appears in some rows only: once, few, many, or a class for an expanded clone.

CDR3 protein: CASSYDRLLNTEAFF
CDR3 DNA: TGTGCCAGCAGTTACGACAGGCTACTGAACACTGAAGCTTTCTTT
CDR3 length: 15
D gene: -
clone size: -
V gene: TRBV6-5
J gene: TRBJ1-1

CDR3 protein: CASSGGGGPYGYTF
CDR3 DNA: TGCGCCAGCAGCGGGGGGGGCGGCCCCTATGGCTACACCTTC
CDR3 length: 14
D gene: -
clone size: -
V gene: TRBV5-1
J gene: TRBJ1-2

CDR3 protein: CASSFQGGGGYTF
CDR3 DNA: TGTGCCAGCAGTTTTCAGGGAGGCGGGGGCTACACCTTC
CDR3 length: 13
D gene: -
clone size: -
V gene: TRBV28
J gene: TRBJ1-2

CDR3 protein: CASSPTGSTNYNEQFF
CDR3 DNA: TGTGCCAGCAGCCCCACCGGGAGCACTAACTACAATGAGCAGTTCTTC
CDR3 length: 16
D gene: -
clone size: -
V gene: TRBV7-3
J gene: TRBJ2-1

CDR3 protein: CASSLVSDTQYF
CDR3 DNA: TGTGCCAGCAGCTTAGTCTCGGATACGCAGTATTTT
CDR3 length: 12
D gene: -
clone size: -
V gene: TRBV11-3
J gene: TRBJ2-3

CDR3 protein: CASSLAGGSSGANVLTF
CDR3 DNA: TGTGCCAGCAGTCTAGCGGGAGGCAGCTCTGGGGCCAACGTCCTGACTTTC
CDR3 length: 17
D gene: TRBD2
clone size: -
V gene: TRBV7-6
J gene: TRBJ2-6

CDR3 protein: CASRRGEGGTTDTQYF
CDR3 DNA: TGTGCCAGCAGACGAGGGGAGGGGGGGACCACAGATACGCAGTATTTT
CDR3 length: 16
D gene: -
clone size: once
V gene: TRBV11-3
J gene: TRBJ2-3

CDR3 protein: CASKPGLNYNEQFF
CDR3 DNA: TGTGCCAGCAAGCCGGGACTAAACTACAATGAGCAGTTCTTC
CDR3 length: 14
D gene: TRBD2
clone size: -
V gene: TRBV28
J gene: TRBJ2-1

CDR3 protein: CAIGQSTDTQYF
CDR3 DNA: TGTGCCATCGGACAGAGCACAGATACGCAGTATTTT
CDR3 length: 12
D gene: -
clone size: -
V gene: TRBV10-3
J gene: TRBJ2-3

CDR3 protein: CASTSALAGYNEQFF
CDR3 DNA: TGTGCCAGCACTTCCGCGCTAGCGGGATACAATGAGCAGTTCTTC
CDR3 length: 15
D gene: TRBD2
clone size: -
V gene: TRBV6-7
J gene: TRBJ2-1

CDR3 protein: CASSEAQGWGQPQHF
CDR3 DNA: TGTGCCAGCAGTGAAGCCCAGGGCTGGGGACAGCCCCAGCATTTT
CDR3 length: 15
D gene: -
clone size: few
V gene: TRBV6-1
J gene: TRBJ1-5

CDR3 protein: CASSLDRGHSNQPQHF
CDR3 DNA: TGCGCCAGCAGCTTGGACAGGGGGCATAGCAATCAGCCCCAGCATTTT
CDR3 length: 16
D gene: TRBD1
clone size: once
V gene: TRBV5-1
J gene: TRBJ1-5

CDR3 protein: CASSERARAGELFF
CDR3 DNA: TGTGCCAGCAGTGAGAGGGCCCGAGCCGGGGAGCTGTTTTTT
CDR3 length: 14
D gene: -
clone size: -
V gene: TRBV2
J gene: TRBJ2-2

CDR3 protein: CASSPRSDRVSLGNTIYF
CDR3 DNA: TGCGCCAGCAGCCCCCGGAGCGACAGGGTTTCGCTCGGAAACACCATATATTTT
CDR3 length: 18
D gene: TRBD1
clone size: -
V gene: TRBV5-1
J gene: TRBJ1-3

CDR3 protein: CASSYSADTEAFF
CDR3 DNA: TGTGCCAGCAGTTACTCGGCGGACACTGAAGCTTTCTTT
CDR3 length: 13
D gene: -
clone size: -
V gene: TRBV6-5
J gene: TRBJ1-1

CDR3 protein: CASSPRSSGSRDTQYF
CDR3 DNA: TGTGCCAGCAGCCCACGATCTAGCGGGAGTCGGGATACGCAGTATTTT
CDR3 length: 16
D gene: TRBD2
clone size: -
V gene: TRBV13
J gene: TRBJ2-3

CDR3 protein: CASRPSWRPTNEKLFF
CDR3 DNA: TGCGCCAGCAGACCATCTTGGAGGCCAACTAATGAAAAACTGTTTTTT
CDR3 length: 16
D gene: -
clone size: -
V gene: TRBV10-1
J gene: TRBJ1-4

CDR3 protein: CASSLAGLRGLHRELFF
CDR3 DNA: TGTGCCAGCAGCTTAGCCGGGTTGAGGGGACTGCACCGGGAGCTGTTTTTT
CDR3 length: 17
D gene: -
clone size: -
V gene: TRBV7-9
J gene: TRBJ2-2

CDR3 protein: CASRLAGGKDYGYTF
CDR3 DNA: TGCGCCAGCAGACTGGCAGGGGGCAAGGACTATGGCTACACCTTC
CDR3 length: 15
D gene: TRBD1
clone size: -
V gene: TRBV10-2
J gene: TRBJ1-2

CDR3 protein: CASSTGQGYGYTF
CDR3 DNA: TGTGCCAGCAGCACGGGACAGGGCTATGGCTACACCTTC
CDR3 length: 13
D gene: TRBD1
clone size: -
V gene: TRBV7-2
J gene: TRBJ1-2

CDR3 protein: CASSWRAGGLAAQETQYF
CDR3 DNA: TGTGCCAGCAGCTGGAGGGCGGGGGGACTAGCGGCGCAAGAGACCCAGTACTTC
CDR3 length: 18
D gene: TRBD2
clone size: once
V gene: TRBV11-3
J gene: TRBJ2-5

CDR3 protein: CASSGAGNTIYF
CDR3 DNA: TGTGCCAGCAGTGGAGCTGGAAACACCATATATTTT
CDR3 length: 12
D gene: -
clone size: -
V gene: TRBV5-4
J gene: TRBJ1-3

CDR3 protein: CASSQPGQNTGELFF
CDR3 DNA: TGTGCCAGCAGCCAACCGGGACAGAACACCGGGGAGCTGTTTTTT
CDR3 length: 15
D gene: -
clone size: -
V gene: TRBV4-2
J gene: TRBJ2-2

CDR3 protein: CASSPPIGTEAFF
CDR3 DNA: TGTGCCAGCAGCCCCCCGATCGGGACTGAAGCTTTCTTT
CDR3 length: 13
D gene: -
clone size: -
V gene: TRBV5-6
J gene: TRBJ1-1

CDR3 protein: CASRQNRITSEQFF
CDR3 DNA: TGTGCCAGCAGGCAAAACAGGATCACAAGCGAGCAGTTCTTC
CDR3 length: 14
D gene: -
clone size: -
V gene: TRBV11-3
J gene: TRBJ2-1

CDR3 protein: CASSFLDQDQPQHF
CDR3 DNA: TGTGCCAGCAGCTTTCTCGATCAGGATCAGCCCCAGCATTTT
CDR3 length: 14
D gene: -
clone size: -
V gene: TRBV5-8
J gene: TRBJ1-5

CDR3 protein: CASISGWDTETFF
CDR3 DNA: TGTGCCAGCATTTCAGGTTGGGACACTGAAACTTTCTTT
CDR3 length: 13
D gene: -
clone size: -
V gene: TRBV25-1
J gene: TRBJ1-1

CDR3 protein: CASSARLAGPYEQYF
CDR3 DNA: TGTGCCAGCAGCGCCCGACTAGCGGGCCCGTACGAGCAGTACTTC
CDR3 length: 15
D gene: TRBD2
clone size: -
V gene: TRBV11-2
J gene: TRBJ2-7

CDR3 protein: CASSQGEYGTYEQYF
CDR3 DNA: TGCGCCAGCAGCCAGGGCGAGTACGGTACCTACGAGCAGTACTTC
CDR3 length: 15
D gene: -
clone size: -
V gene: TRBV4-1
J gene: TRBJ2-7

CDR3 protein: CASSLFSNTEAFF
CDR3 DNA: TGTGCCAGTAGTCTTTTTTCCAACACTGAAGCTTTCTTT
CDR3 length: 13
D gene: -
clone size: -
V gene: TRBV19
J gene: TRBJ1-1

CDR3 protein: CASSAATDAEAFF
CDR3 DNA: TGTGCCAGCAGCGCCGCGACAGACGCTGAAGCTTTCTTT
CDR3 length: 13
D gene: -
clone size: -
V gene: TRBV9
J gene: TRBJ1-1

CDR3 protein: CATVGFKNRGQANYGYTF
CDR3 DNA: TGTGCCACCGTTGGGTTTAAAAACAGGGGGCAAGCTAACTATGGCTACACCTTC
CDR3 length: 18
D gene: TRBD1
clone size: -
V gene: TRBV2
J gene: TRBJ1-2

CDR3 protein: CASSLGQGVSDTQYF
CDR3 DNA: TGCGCCAGCAGCTTGGGACAGGGGGTGTCAGATACGCAGTATTTT
CDR3 length: 15
D gene: TRBD1
clone size: -
V gene: TRBV5-1
J gene: TRBJ2-3

CDR3 protein: CAWNSGSSEQYF
CDR3 DNA: TGTGCCTGGAATAGCGGGAGTTCCGAGCAGTACTTC
CDR3 length: 12
D gene: TRBD2
clone size: -
V gene: TRBV30
J gene: TRBJ2-7

CDR3 protein: CASSADPGQGTEAFF
CDR3 DNA: TGTGCCAGCAGCGCCGACCCGGGACAGGGCACTGAAGCTTTCTTT
CDR3 length: 15
D gene: TRBD1
clone size: -
V gene: TRBV9
J gene: TRBJ1-1

CDR3 protein: CASRDSGRAGHEQFF
CDR3 DNA: TGTGCCAGCAGAGATAGCGGGAGGGCCGGACATGAGCAGTTCTTC
CDR3 length: 15
D gene: TRBD2
clone size: -
V gene: TRBV6-5
J gene: TRBJ2-1

CDR3 protein: CASSFGTLGYTF
CDR3 DNA: TGTGCCAGCAGTTTCGGGACACTTGGCTACACCTTC
CDR3 length: 12
D gene: -
clone size: -
V gene: TRBV28
J gene: TRBJ1-2

CDR3 protein: CASSEYQDRDFRTEAFF
CDR3 DNA: TGTGCCAGCAGTGAATATCAGGACCGGGACTTTCGGACTGAAGCTTTCTTT
CDR3 length: 17
D gene: -
clone size: -
V gene: TRBV2
J gene: TRBJ1-1